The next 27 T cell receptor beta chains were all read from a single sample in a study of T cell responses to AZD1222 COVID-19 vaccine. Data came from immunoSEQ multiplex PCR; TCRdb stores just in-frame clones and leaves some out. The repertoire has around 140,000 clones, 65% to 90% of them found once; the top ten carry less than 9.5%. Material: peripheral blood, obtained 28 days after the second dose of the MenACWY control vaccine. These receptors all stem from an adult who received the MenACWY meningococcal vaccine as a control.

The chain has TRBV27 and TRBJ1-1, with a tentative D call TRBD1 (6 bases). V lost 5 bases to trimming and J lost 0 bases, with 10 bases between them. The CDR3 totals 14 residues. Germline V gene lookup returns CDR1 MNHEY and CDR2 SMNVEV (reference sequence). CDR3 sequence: CASSPQGVNTEAFF. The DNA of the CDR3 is TGTGCCAGCAGTCCACAGGGCGTGAACACTGAAGCTTTCTTT.

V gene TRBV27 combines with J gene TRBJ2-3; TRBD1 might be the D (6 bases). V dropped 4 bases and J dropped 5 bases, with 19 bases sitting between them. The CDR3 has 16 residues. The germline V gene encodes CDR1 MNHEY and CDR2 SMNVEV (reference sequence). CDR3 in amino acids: CASSSPTGYWEDTQYF. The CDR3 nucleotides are TGTGCCAGCAGTTCCCCAACAGGGTATTGGGAAGATACGCAGTATTTT.

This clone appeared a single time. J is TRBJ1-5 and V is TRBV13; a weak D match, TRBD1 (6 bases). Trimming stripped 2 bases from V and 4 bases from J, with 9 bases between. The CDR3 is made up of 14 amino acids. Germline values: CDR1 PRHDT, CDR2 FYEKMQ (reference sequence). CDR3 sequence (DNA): TGTGCCAGCAGCTTACAGGGGCGAAATCAGCCCCAGCATTTT. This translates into CASSLQGRNQPQHF.

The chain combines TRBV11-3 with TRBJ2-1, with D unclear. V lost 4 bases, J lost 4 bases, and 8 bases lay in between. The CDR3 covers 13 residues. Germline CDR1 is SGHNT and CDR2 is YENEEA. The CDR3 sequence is CASSSRRYNEQFF. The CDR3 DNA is TGTGCCAGCAGCTCCCGCCGGTACAATGAGCAGTTCTTC.

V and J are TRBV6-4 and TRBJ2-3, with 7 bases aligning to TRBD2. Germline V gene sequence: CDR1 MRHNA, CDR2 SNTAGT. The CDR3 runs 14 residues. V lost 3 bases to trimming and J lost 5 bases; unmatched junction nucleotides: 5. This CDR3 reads CASSESGGRDTQYF. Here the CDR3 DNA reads TGTGCCAGCAGTGAGTCGGGGGGAAGAGATACGCAGTATTTT.

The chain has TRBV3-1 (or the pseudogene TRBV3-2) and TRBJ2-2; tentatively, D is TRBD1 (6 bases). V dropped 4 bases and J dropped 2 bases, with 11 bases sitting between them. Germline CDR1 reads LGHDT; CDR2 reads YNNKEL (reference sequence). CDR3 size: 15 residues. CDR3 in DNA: TGTGCCAGCAGCCCATTGACAGGTAACACCGGGGAGCTGTTTTTT. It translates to CASSPLTGNTGELFF.

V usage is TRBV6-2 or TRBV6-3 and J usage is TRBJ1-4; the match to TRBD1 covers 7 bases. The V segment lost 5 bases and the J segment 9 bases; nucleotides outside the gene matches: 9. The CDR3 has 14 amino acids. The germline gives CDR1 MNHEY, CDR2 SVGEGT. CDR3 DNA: TGTGCCAGCAGTCAAACCGGGACAGTTAAAAAACTGTTTTTT. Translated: CASSQTGTVKKLFF.

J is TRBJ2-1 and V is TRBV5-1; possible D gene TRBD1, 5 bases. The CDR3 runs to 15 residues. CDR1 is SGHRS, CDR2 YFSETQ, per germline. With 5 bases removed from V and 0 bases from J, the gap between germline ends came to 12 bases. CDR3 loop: CASRPDSSSYNEQFF. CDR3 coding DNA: TGCGCCAGCAGACCAGACAGTTCCTCCTACAATGAGCAGTTCTTC.

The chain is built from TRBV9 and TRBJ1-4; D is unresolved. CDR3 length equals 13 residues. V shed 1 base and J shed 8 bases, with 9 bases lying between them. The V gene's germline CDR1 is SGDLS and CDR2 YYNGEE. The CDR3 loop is CASSVSPREKLFF. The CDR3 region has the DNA TGTGCCAGCAGCGTAAGTCCGCGAGAAAAACTGTTTTTT.

CDR3 DNA: TGTGCCAGTAAGGCGTCCGCGGGCGACTATGGCTACACCTTC. This gives the protein CASKASAGDYGYTF. This rearrangement joins TRBV19 to TRBJ1-2; D is ambiguous. CDR3 length: 14 residues. Trimming shortened V by 7 bases and J by 3 bases, and 15 bases separated the two germline ends. Germline V gene sequence: CDR1 LNHDA, CDR2 SQIVND (reference sequence). The variable domain in full, completed from reference TRBV19 and TRBJ1-2, reads DGGITQSPKYLFRKEGQNVTLSCEQNLNHDAMYWYRQDPGQGLRLIYYSQIVNDFQKGDIAEGYSVSREKKESFPLTVTSAQKNPTAFYLCASKASAGDYGYTFGSGTRLTVV.

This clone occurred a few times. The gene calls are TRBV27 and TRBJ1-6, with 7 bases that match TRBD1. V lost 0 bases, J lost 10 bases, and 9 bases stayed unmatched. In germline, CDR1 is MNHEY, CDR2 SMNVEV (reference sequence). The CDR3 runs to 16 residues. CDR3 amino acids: CASSLSVAGGESPLHF. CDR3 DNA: TGTGCCAGCAGTTTATCGGTTGCAGGGGGAGAGTCACCCCTCCACTTT.

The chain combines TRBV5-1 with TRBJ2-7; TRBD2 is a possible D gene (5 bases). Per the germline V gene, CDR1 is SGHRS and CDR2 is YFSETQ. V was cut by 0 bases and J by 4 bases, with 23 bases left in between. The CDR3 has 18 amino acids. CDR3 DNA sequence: TGCGCCAGCAGCTTGGTCCGGGAATCCACCCCGATTAGGTACGAGCAGTACTTC. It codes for CASSLVRESTPIRYEQYF.

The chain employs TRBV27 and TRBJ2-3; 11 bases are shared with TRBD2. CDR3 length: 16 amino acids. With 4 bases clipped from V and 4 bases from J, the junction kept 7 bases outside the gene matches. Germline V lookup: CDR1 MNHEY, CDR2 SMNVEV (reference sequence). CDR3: CASSSYGLAGADTQYF. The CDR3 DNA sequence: TGTGCCAGCAGTTCCTACGGACTAGCGGGTGCAGATACGCAGTATTTT.

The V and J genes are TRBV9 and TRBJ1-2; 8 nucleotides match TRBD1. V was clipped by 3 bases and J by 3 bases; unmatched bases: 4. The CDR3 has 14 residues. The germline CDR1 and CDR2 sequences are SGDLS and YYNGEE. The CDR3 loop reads CASSGTGMDYGYTF. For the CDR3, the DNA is TGTGCCAGCAGCGGGACAGGGATGGACTATGGCTACACCTTC.

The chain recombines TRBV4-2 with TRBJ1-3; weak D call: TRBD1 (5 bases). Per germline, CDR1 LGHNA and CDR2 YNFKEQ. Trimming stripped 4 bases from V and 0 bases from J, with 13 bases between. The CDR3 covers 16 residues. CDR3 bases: TGTGCCAGCAGCCGAGGGGTCGGGAGCTCTGGAAACACCATATATTTT. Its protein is CASSRGVGSSGNTIYF.

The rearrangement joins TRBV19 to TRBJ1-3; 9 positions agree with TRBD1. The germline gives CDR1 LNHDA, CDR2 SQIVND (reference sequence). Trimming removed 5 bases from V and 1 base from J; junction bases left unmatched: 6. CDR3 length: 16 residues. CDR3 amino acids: CASSLSDRGSGNTIYF. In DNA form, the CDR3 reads TGTGCCAGTAGTCTCAGCGACAGGGGGTCTGGAAACACCATATATTTT.

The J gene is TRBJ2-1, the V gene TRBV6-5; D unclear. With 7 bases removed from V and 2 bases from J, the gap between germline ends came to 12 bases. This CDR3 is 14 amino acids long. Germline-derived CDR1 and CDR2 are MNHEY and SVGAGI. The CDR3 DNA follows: TGTGCCAGCACCTCGGGTTCCACCTACAATGAGCAGTTCTTC. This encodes CASTSGSTYNEQFF.

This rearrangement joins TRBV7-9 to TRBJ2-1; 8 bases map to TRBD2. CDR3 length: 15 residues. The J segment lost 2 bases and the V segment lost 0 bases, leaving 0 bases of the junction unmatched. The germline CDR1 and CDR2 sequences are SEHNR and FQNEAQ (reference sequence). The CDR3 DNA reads TGTGCCAGCAGCTTAGCCGGGAGGGCCTACAATGAGCAGTTCTTC. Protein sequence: CASSLAGRAYNEQFF. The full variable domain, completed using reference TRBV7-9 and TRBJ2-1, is DTGVSQNPRHKITKRGQNVTFRCDPISEHNRLYWYRQTLGQGPEFLTYFQNEAQLEKSRLLSDRFSAERPKGSFSTLEIQRTEQGDSAMYLCASSLAGRAYNEQFFGPGTRLTVL.

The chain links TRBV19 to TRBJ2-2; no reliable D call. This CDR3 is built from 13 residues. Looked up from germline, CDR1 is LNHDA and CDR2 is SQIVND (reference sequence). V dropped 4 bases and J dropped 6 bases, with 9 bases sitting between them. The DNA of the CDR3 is TGTGCCAGTAGTACGCTAGTGGCCGGGGAGCTGTTTTTT. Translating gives CASSTLVAGELFF. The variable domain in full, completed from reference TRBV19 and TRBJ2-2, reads DGGITQSPKYLFRKEGQNVTLSCEQNLNHDAMYWYRQDPGQGLRLIYYSQIVNDFQKGDIAEGYSVSREKKESFPLTVTSAQKNPTAFYLCASSTLVAGELFFGEGSRLTVL.

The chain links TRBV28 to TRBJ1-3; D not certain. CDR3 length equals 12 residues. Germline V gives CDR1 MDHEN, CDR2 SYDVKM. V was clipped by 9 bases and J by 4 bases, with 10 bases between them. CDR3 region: CASRELGNTIYF. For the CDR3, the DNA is TGTGCCAGTAGGGAATTGGGAAACACCATATATTTT.

This CDR3 reads CASSLLYTGELFF. In nucleotides, the CDR3 is TGTGCCAGCAGCTTACTTTACACCGGGGAGCTGTTTTTT. This chain joins TRBV7-9 and TRBJ2-2; D unclear. V lost 2 bases to trimming and J lost 3 bases, with 4 bases between them. Germline values: CDR1 SEHNR, CDR2 FQNEAQ (reference sequence). The CDR3 totals 13 residues.

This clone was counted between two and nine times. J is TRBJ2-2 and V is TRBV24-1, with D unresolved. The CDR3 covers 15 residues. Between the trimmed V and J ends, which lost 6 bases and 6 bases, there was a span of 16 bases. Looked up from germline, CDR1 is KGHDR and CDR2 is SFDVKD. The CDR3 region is CATSKWDVDSGELFF. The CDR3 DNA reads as TGTGCCACCAGTAAATGGGATGTGGATTCCGGGGAGCTGTTTTTT.

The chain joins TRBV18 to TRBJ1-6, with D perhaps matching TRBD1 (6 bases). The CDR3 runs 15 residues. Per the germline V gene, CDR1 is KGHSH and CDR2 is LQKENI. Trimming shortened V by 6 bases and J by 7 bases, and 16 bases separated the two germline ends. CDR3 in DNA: TGTGCCAGCTCCCTTATTGGGGACACAAATTCACCCCTCCACTTT. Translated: CASSLIGDTNSPLHF.

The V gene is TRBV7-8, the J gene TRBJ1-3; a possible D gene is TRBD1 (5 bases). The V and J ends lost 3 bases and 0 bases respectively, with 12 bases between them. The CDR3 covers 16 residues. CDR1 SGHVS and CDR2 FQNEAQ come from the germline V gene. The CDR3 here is CASSLADSSSGNTIYF. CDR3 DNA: TGTGCCAGCAGCTTGGCCGACAGTAGCTCTGGAAACACCATATATTTT.

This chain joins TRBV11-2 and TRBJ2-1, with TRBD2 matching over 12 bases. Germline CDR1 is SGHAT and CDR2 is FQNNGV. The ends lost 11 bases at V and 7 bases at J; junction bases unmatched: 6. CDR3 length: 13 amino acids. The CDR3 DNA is TGTGCCGAGACTAGCGGGGGAGGAAATGAGCAGTTCTTC. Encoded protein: CAETSGGGNEQFF.

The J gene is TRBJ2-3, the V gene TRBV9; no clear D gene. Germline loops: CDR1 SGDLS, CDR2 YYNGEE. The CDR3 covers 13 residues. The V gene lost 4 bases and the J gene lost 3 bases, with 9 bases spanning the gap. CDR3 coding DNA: TGTGCCAGCAGCTCCCTCACGACAGATACGCAGTATTTT. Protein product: CASSSLTTDTQYF.

CDR3 sequence reads: CASSFRDRIYEQYV. CDR3 DNA: TGTGCCAGCAGTTTCCGGGACAGGATTTACGAGCAGTACGTC. The J gene is TRBJ2-7, the V gene TRBV27, with 8 positions matching TRBD1. From germline, CDR1 is MNHEY and CDR2 SMNVEV (reference sequence). The V segment lost 3 bases and the J segment 4 bases; nucleotides outside the gene matches: 5. This CDR3 has 14 amino acids.